These T cell receptor beta chains were read from a single sample in a study of cytomegalovirus exposure and HLA in healthy donors. The table came from immunoSEQ multiplex PCR; TCRdb's copy has only in-frame clones and leaves some out. The sample holds approximately 110,000 clones, about three quarters seen once. The sequenced material came from PBMCs. The receptors derive from a male donor in good health and CMV-seronegative. CDR3s include the opening cysteine and the closing phenylalanine or tryptophan. The order of the fields is V gene, D gene, clone size, J gene, CDR3 protein, CDR3 DNA. A D gene is named only where the DNA matches it firmly. The size of a clone is reported for some rows only, either as once, few or many, or as a class for expanded clones.

v_call: TRBV27; d_call: NA; clone_size: few; j_call: TRBJ2-7; cdr3_aa: CASKPLAVGDYEQYF; cdr3_nt: TGTGCCAGCAAACCGTTAGCGGTAGGAGACTACGAGCAGTACTTC
v_call: TRBV27; d_call: NA; clone_size: few; j_call: TRBJ2-7; cdr3_aa: CASSLSGQLPYEQYF; cdr3_nt: TGTGCCAGCAGTTTATCGGGGCAGCTACCCTACGAGCAGTACTTC
v_call: TRBV10-3; d_call: NA; clone_size: NA; j_call: TRBJ1-3; cdr3_aa: CAISGSGIGNTIYF; cdr3_nt: TGTGCCATCAGTGGATCAGGGATAGGAAACACCATATATTTT
v_call: TRBV6-5; d_call: NA; clone_size: NA; j_call: TRBJ2-2; cdr3_aa: CASSPFTGVSGELFF; cdr3_nt: TGTGCCAGCAGCCCGTTTACGGGAGTTTCCGGGGAGCTGTTTTTT
v_call: TRBV6-1; d_call: TRBD1; clone_size: NA; j_call: TRBJ2-6; cdr3_aa: CATGDSLSGANVLTF; cdr3_nt: TGTGCCACCGGGGACAGTCTCTCTGGGGCCAACGTCCTGACTTTC
v_call: TRBV15; d_call: NA; clone_size: NA; j_call: TRBJ1-3; cdr3_aa: CATSRTQQGIVAGNTIYF; cdr3_nt: TGTGCCACCAGCAGAACCCAACAGGGAATTGTAGCTGGAAACACCATATATTTT
v_call: TRBV28; d_call: NA; clone_size: NA; j_call: TRBJ1-3; cdr3_aa: CASSLGGTLGNTIYF; cdr3_nt: TGTGCCAGCAGTTTGGGAGGGACACTAGGAAACACCATATATTTT
v_call: TRBV27; d_call: TRBD1; clone_size: NA; j_call: TRBJ1-1; cdr3_aa: CASSLSYRGGPEAFF; cdr3_nt: TGTGCCAGCAGTTTATCGTACAGGGGCGGCCCTGAAGCTTTCTTT
v_call: TRBV18; d_call: NA; clone_size: NA; j_call: TRBJ1-5; cdr3_aa: CASSPPGGDQPQHF; cdr3_nt: TGTGCCAGCTCACCACCAGGGGGGGATCAGCCCCAGCATTTT
v_call: TRBV11-2; d_call: TRBD2; clone_size: once; j_call: TRBJ2-1; cdr3_aa: CASSFFFGAGGLNEQFF; cdr3_nt: TGTGCCAGCAGCTTCTTTTTTGGAGCGGGAGGGCTGAATGAGCAGTTCTTC
v_call: TRBV6-5; d_call: NA; clone_size: NA; j_call: TRBJ2-3; cdr3_aa: CASSTRTEDTQYF; cdr3_nt: TGTGCCAGCAGTACACGGACTGAGGATACGCAGTATTTT
v_call: TRBV9; d_call: NA; clone_size: few; j_call: TRBJ1-3; cdr3_aa: CASSATGPHNPIYF; cdr3_nt: TGTGCCAGCAGCGCCACAGGGCCCCATAACCCCATATATTTT
v_call: TRBV27; d_call: NA; clone_size: NA; j_call: TRBJ1-5; cdr3_aa: CASSLTIQDNQPQHF; cdr3_nt: TGTGCCAGCAGTTTAACAATCCAGGACAATCAGCCCCAGCATTTT
v_call: TRBV5-1; d_call: NA; clone_size: once; j_call: TRBJ1-2; cdr3_aa: CASSLRAGASGDYGYTF; cdr3_nt: TGCGCCAGCAGCTTGCGGGCAGGGGCTTCGGGTGACTATGGCTACACCTTC
v_call: TRBV5-4; d_call: TRBD2; clone_size: NA; j_call: TRBJ2-3; cdr3_aa: CASSQRLAGNTDTQYF; cdr3_nt: TGTGCCAGCAGCCAAAGACTAGCGGGGAACACAGATACGCAGTATTTT
v_call: TRBV6-4; d_call: NA; clone_size: many; j_call: TRBJ2-2; cdr3_aa: CASSDGGTNTGELFF; cdr3_nt: TGTGCCAGCAGTGATGGCGGCACCAACACCGGGGAGCTGTTTTTT
v_call: TRBV30; d_call: TRBD1; clone_size: NA; j_call: TRBJ2-2; cdr3_aa: CAWSVVTGVTGELFF; cdr3_nt: TGTGCCTGGAGTGTAGTAACAGGGGTAACCGGGGAGCTGTTTTTT
v_call: TRBV28; d_call: TRBD1; clone_size: NA; j_call: TRBJ1-5; cdr3_aa: CASTPGQGQQPQHF; cdr3_nt: TGTGCCAGCACCCCTGGACAGGGGCAACAGCCCCAGCATTTT
v_call: TRBV4-2; d_call: NA; clone_size: few; j_call: TRBJ2-7; cdr3_aa: CASSPNRGGGDEQYF; cdr3_nt: TGTGCCAGCAGCCCTAACCGAGGGGGCGGGGACGAGCAGTACTTC
v_call: TRBV9; d_call: TRBD2; clone_size: NA; j_call: TRBJ2-4; cdr3_aa: CASSALAGSGKNIQYF; cdr3_nt: TGCGCCAGCAGCGCACTAGCGGGATCGGGGAAAAACATTCAGTACTTC
v_call: TRBV18; d_call: NA; clone_size: NA; j_call: TRBJ1-1; cdr3_aa: CASSAAIDYTEAFF; cdr3_nt: TGTGCCAGCTCAGCGGCCATAGACTACACTGAAGCTTTCTTT
v_call: TRBV7-8; d_call: TRBD2; clone_size: NA; j_call: TRBJ2-7; cdr3_aa: CASSLEISGSVPYEQYF; cdr3_nt: TGTGCCAGCAGCTTAGAGATTAGCGGGAGTGTCCCCTACGAGCAGTACTTC
v_call: TRBV4-2; d_call: NA; clone_size: NA; j_call: TRBJ2-1; cdr3_aa: CASIRNAGEQFF; cdr3_nt: TGTGCCAGCATCCGAAATGCGGGGGAGCAGTTCTTC
v_call: TRBV18; d_call: NA; clone_size: NA; j_call: TRBJ1-3; cdr3_aa: CASSPSRQGAGNTIYF; cdr3_nt: TGTGCCAGCTCACCAAGCAGGCAGGGTGCTGGAAACACCATATATTTT
v_call: TRBV10-3; d_call: TRBD2; clone_size: NA; j_call: TRBJ2-7; cdr3_aa: CAISGHGTSGYEQYF; cdr3_nt: TGTGCCATCAGTGGACACGGGACTAGCGGGTACGAGCAGTACTTC
v_call: TRBV28; d_call: TRBD2; clone_size: NA; j_call: TRBJ2-7; cdr3_aa: CASSLEGRALYEQYF; cdr3_nt: TGTGCCAGCAGTCTCGAGGGGAGGGCCTTATACGAGCAGTACTTC
v_call: TRBV30; d_call: NA; clone_size: NA; j_call: TRBJ2-6; cdr3_aa: CAWNGGSGANVLTF; cdr3_nt: TGTGCCTGGAACGGCGGCTCTGGGGCCAACGTCCTGACTTTC
v_call: TRBV5-1; d_call: TRBD1; clone_size: NA; j_call: TRBJ2-3; cdr3_aa: CASSLGQGRGDTQYF; cdr3_nt: TGCGCCAGCAGCTTGGGACAGGGTCGAGGAGATACGCAGTATTTT
v_call: TRBV7-8; d_call: TRBD1; clone_size: once; j_call: TRBJ1-4; cdr3_aa: CASSSRQGANEKLFF; cdr3_nt: TGTGCCAGCAGCAGCCGACAGGGGGCTAATGAAAAACTGTTTTTT
v_call: TRBV4-2; d_call: TRBD2; clone_size: NA; j_call: TRBJ2-3; cdr3_aa: CASSQSERESTDTQYF; cdr3_nt: TGTGCCAGCAGCCAAAGCGAGCGGGAGTCCACAGATACGCAGTATTTT
v_call: TRBV27; d_call: TRBD1; clone_size: NA; j_call: TRBJ2-5; cdr3_aa: CAGTGIQETQYF; cdr3_nt: TGTGCCGGGACAGGGATCCAAGAGACCCAGTACTTC
v_call: TRBV11-3; d_call: NA; clone_size: NA; j_call: TRBJ1-1; cdr3_aa: CASSLDLSGFGTEAFF; cdr3_nt: TGTGCCAGCAGCTTAGATCTCTCAGGGTTTGGCACTGAAGCTTTCTTT
v_call: TRBV5-6; d_call: NA; clone_size: NA; j_call: TRBJ2-1; cdr3_aa: CASSLVGGWDNEQFF; cdr3_nt: TGTGCCAGCAGCTTGGTAGGAGGGTGGGACAATGAGCAGTTCTTC
v_call: TRBV28; d_call: TRBD2; clone_size: NA; j_call: TRBJ2-7; cdr3_aa: CASSLPGTSGRTFTYEQYF; cdr3_nt: TGTGCCAGCAGTTTACCCGGGACTAGCGGGAGAACCTTTACCTACGAGCAGTACTTC
v_call: TRBV7-2; d_call: NA; clone_size: NA; j_call: TRBJ2-3; cdr3_aa: CASSFGYSTDTQYF; cdr3_nt: TGTGCCAGCAGCTTCGGTTATTCCACAGATACGCAGTATTTT
v_call: TRBV27; d_call: NA; clone_size: NA; j_call: TRBJ2-7; cdr3_aa: CASSLRGLYEQYF; cdr3_nt: TGTGCCAGCAGTTTAAGGGGCCTCTACGAGCAGTACTTC
v_call: TRBV28; d_call: NA; clone_size: NA; j_call: TRBJ2-5; cdr3_aa: CASSLVASEETQYF; cdr3_nt: TGTGCCAGCAGTTTGGTCGCTAGCGAGGAGACCCAGTACTTC